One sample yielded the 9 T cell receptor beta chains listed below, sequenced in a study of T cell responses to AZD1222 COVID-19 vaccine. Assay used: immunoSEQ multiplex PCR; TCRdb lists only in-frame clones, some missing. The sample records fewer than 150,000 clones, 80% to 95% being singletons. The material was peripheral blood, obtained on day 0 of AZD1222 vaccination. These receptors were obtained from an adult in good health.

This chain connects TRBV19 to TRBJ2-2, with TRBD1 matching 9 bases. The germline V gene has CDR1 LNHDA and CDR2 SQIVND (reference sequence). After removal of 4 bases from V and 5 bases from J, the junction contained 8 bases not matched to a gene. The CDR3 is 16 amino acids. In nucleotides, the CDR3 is TGTGCCAGTAGTACTCACAGGGGGCAATTTACCGGGGAGCTGTTTTTT. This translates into CASSTHRGQFTGELFF.

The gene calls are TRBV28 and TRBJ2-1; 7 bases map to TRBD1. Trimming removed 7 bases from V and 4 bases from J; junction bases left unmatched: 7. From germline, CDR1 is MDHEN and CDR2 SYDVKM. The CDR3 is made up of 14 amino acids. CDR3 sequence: CASITGDGYNEQFF. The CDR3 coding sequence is TGTGCCAGCATCACAGGGGATGGATACAATGAGCAGTTCTTC.

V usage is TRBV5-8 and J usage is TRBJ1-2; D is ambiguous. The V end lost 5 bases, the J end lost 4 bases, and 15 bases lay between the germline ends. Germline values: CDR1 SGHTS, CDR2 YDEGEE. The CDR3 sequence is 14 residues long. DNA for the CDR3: TGTGCCAGCAGTACGATCGGACCCCTCTATGGCTACACCTTC. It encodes CASSTIGPLYGYTF.

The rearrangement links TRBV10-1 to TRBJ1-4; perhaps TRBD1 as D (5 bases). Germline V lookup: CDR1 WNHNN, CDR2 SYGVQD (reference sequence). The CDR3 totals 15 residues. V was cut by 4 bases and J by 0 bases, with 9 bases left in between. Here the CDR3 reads CASSVWGATNEKLFF. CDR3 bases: TGCGCCAGCAGTGTTTGGGGGGCAACTAATGAAAAACTGTTTTTT.

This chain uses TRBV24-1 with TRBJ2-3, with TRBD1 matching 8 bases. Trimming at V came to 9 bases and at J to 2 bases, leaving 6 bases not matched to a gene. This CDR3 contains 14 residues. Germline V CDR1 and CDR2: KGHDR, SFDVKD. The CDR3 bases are TGTGCCACCGCCGAGGGACAGGACACAGATACGCAGTATTTT. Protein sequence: CATAEGQDTDTQYF.

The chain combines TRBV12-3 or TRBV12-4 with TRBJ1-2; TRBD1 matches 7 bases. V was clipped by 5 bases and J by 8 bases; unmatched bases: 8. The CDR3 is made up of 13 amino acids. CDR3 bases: TGTGCCAGCAGTATCGACAGGGATAAGGGCTACACCTTC. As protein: CASSIDRDKGYTF.

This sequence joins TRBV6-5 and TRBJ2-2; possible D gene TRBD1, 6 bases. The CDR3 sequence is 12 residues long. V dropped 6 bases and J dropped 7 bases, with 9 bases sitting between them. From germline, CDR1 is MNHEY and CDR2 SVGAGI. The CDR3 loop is CASSRDIGELFF. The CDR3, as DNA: TGTGCCAGCAGCCGGGACATCGGGGAGCTGTTTTTT.

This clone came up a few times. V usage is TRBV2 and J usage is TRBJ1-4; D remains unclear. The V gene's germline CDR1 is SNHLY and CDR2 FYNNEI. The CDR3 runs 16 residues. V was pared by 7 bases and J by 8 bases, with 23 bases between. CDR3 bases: TGTGCCAGCAATCCCCACCGTGGTGCGAGGGAAGAAAAACTGTTTTTT. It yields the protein CASNPHRGAREEKLFF.

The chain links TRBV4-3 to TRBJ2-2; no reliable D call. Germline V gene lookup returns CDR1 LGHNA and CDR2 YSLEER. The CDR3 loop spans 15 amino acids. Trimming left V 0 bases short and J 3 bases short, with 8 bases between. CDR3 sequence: CASSQESGYTGELFF. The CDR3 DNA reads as TGCGCCAGCAGCCAAGAAAGTGGGTACACCGGGGAGCTGTTTTTT.